One and the same sample provided the 4 T cell receptor beta chains below, sequenced in a study of cytomegalovirus exposure and HLA in healthy donors. The PCR used 60 Vbeta and 13 Jbeta primers. Only in-frame clones appear in the TCRdb table, and some are missing; sequencing was by immunoSEQ multiplex PCR. Of around 140,000 clones in the sample, about three quarters were seen once. The sequenced material came from PBMCs. The receptors come from a man in his fifties in good health and CMV-seropositive.

This chain connects TRBV28 to TRBJ2-7; 11 positions match TRBD1. CDR1 is MDHEN, CDR2 SYDVKM, per germline. With V trimmed by 8 bases and J by 7 bases, 10 bases remained unmatched. The CDR3 runs 14 residues. CDR3 bases: TGTGCCAGCTCCCAACCGGGACAGGGGGTTGAGCAGTACTTC. Translated: CASSQPGQGVEQYF.

This sequence joins TRBV27 and TRBJ2-2; TRBD2 is a possible D gene (6 bases). Deletions cut 6 bases from V and 4 bases from J, with 12 bases between. The CDR3 has 14 residues. Germline V CDR1 and CDR2: MNHEY, SMNVEV (reference sequence). In nucleotides, the CDR3 is TGTGCCAGCAGCTCCCTGGGGGGCACCGGGGAGCTGTTTTTT. Its protein is CASSSLGGTGELFF.

A word on this clone: The final CDR3 position lacks the conserved phenylalanine or tryptophan, pointing to a likely read error. The V gene is TRBV25-1, the J gene TRBJ1-4; D is unclear. V lost 6 bases to trimming and J lost 4 bases, with 15 bases between them. There are 15 residues in the CDR3. The V gene's germline CDR1 is MGHDK and CDR2 SYGVNS. As DNA, the CDR3 is TGTGCCAGCAGCCGCCGGCGGATGTATAATGAAAAACTGTTTCTT. This translates into CASSRRRMYNEKLFL.

The chain carries TRBV7-8 and TRBJ1-1, with 12 bases aligning to TRBD1. This CDR3 is 17 amino acids long. Losses at the gene ends were 5 bases for V and 6 bases for J; bases not matched to a gene: 13. The germline gives CDR1 SGHVS, CDR2 FQNEAQ. CDR3 amino acids: CASSNPGQGAVGAEAFF. The CDR3 DNA reads as TGTGCCAGCAGCAACCCGGGACAGGGGGCAGTGGGAGCTGAAGCTTTCTTT. The full variable domain, rest sourced from reference TRBV7-8 and TRBJ1-1, is GAGVSQSPRYKVAKRGQDVALRCDPISGHVSLFWYQQALGQGPEFLTYFQNEAQLDKSGLPSDRFFAERPEGSVSTLKIQRTQQEDSAVYLCASSNPGQGAVGAEAFFGQGTRLTVV.